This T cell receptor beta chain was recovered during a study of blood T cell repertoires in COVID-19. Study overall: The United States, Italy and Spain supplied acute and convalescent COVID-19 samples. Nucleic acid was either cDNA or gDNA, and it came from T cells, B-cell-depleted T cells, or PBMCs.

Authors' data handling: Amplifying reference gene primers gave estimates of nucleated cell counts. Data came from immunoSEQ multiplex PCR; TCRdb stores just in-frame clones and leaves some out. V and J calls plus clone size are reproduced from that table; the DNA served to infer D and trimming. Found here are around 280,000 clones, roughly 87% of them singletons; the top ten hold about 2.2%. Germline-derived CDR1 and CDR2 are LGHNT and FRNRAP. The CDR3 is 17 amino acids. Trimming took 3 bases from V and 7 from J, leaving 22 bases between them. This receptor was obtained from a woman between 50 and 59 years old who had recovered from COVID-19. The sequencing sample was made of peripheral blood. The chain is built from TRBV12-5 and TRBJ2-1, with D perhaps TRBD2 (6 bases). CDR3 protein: CASGFDVVAGLTNEQFF. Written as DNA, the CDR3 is TGTGCTAGTGGTTTCGATGTGGTGGCGGGGCTTACAAATGAGCAGTTCTTC.